The 30 T cell receptor beta chains listed next were all sequenced from one sample in a study of blood T cell repertoires in COVID-19 (dated by TCRdb to about 2020). Library preparation was by the immunoSEQ multiplex PCR assay. TCRdb retrieved this table from immuneACCESS and kept in-frame rearrangements only. Not all clones are present; in checked studies, unresolved V genes account for under half, and no reason is known for the remainder. This sample gives about 280,000 clones in total; roughly 85% of them show up just once. The ten largest clones represent about 2.3% of the sample. Specimen: PBMCs or T cells enriched from blood (not recorded which). These TCRs come from a woman in her forties or fifties who had recovered from COVID-19.

This CDR3 is CASSLVAGTGSNEQFF. CDR3 coding DNA: TGCGCCAGCAGCTTGGTGGCCGGGACAGGGTCCAATGAGCAGTTCTTC. The rearrangement uses TRBV5-1 and TRBJ2-1; 9 positions match TRBD1. Germline assignment: CDR1 SGHRS and CDR2 YFSETQ. The CDR3 has 16 amino acids. The junction had 7 bases not matched to a gene; V was cut back by 0 bases and J by 6 bases.

The chain has TRBV7-2 and TRBJ2-7; 10 positions agree with TRBD2. Unmatched junction bases numbered 4, after V lost 5 bases and J lost 0 bases. The CDR3 consists of 15 residues. Germline assignment: CDR1 SGHTA and CDR2 FQGNSA. Here the CDR3 DNA reads TGTGCCAGCAGCGAACTAGCGGGGTCCTCCTACGAGCAGTACTTC. Translation: CASSELAGSSYEQYF. The full variable domain, completed using reference TRBV7-2 and TRBJ2-7, is GAGVSQSPSNKVTEKGKDVELRCDPISGHTALYWYRQSLGQGLEFLIYFQGNSAPDKSGLPSDRFSAERTGGSVSTLTIQRTQQEDSAVYLCASSELAGSSYEQYFGPGTRLTVT.

This clone was seen a handful of times. This chain links TRBV19 with TRBJ2-2; TRBD1 matches 7 bases. J was trimmed by 7 bases and V by 5 bases; bases with no gene match: 4. The CDR3 spans 13 residues. Per germline, CDR1 LNHDA and CDR2 SQIVND (reference sequence). The CDR3 DNA follows: TGTGCCAGTAGTTCCCAGGGGGTCGGGGAGCTGTTTTTT. This translates into CASSSQGVGELFF.

The V and J genes are TRBV13 and TRBJ2-3, with unresolved D. The V and J ends lost 1 base and 4 bases respectively, with 6 bases between them. This CDR3 contains 13 residues. Germline CDR1 PRHDT, CDR2 FYEKMQ (reference sequence). DNA for the CDR3: TGTGCCAGCAGCTTAGCAACAGCAGATACGCAGTATTTT. It specifies CASSLATADTQYF.

The chain is built from TRBV18 and TRBJ2-5; D gene uncertain. Per the germline V gene, CDR1 is KGHSH and CDR2 is LQKENI. CDR3 length: 13 residues. Trimming pared 2 bases from V and 1 base from J, leaving 5 bases between. The CDR3 spells CASSPNSQETQYF. DNA of the CDR3: TGTGCCAGCTCACCAAACTCCCAAGAGACCCAGTACTTC.

The V call is TRBV29-1, the J call TRBJ2-3, with D uncertain. Germline values: CDR1 SQVTM, CDR2 ANQGSEA. V was clipped by 7 bases and J by 0 bases, with 5 bases between them. The CDR3 loop spans 11 amino acids. CDR3 in DNA: TGCAGCGCCAGGAGCACAGATACGCAGTATTTT. Its protein is CSARSTDTQYF.

The chain combines TRBV6-5 with TRBJ1-4; D unclear. Per the germline V gene, CDR1 is MNHEY and CDR2 is SVGAGI. The CDR3 consists of 13 residues. The germline V and J ends were trimmed by 2 bases and 5 bases, with 6 bases remaining between them. CDR3 bases: TGTGCCAGCAGTTACGGGAGGAATGAAAAACTGTTTTTT. Amino acid sequence: CASSYGRNEKLFF.

The chain joins TRBV10-3 to TRBJ1-1; perhaps TRBD1 as D (5 bases). Germline-derived CDR1 and CDR2 are ENHRY and SYGVKD. Between the trimmed V and J ends, which lost 6 bases and 0 bases, there was a span of 8 bases. The CDR3 runs to 13 residues. CDR3 DNA: TGTGCCATCAGGGGGCCAATGAACACTGAAGCTTTCTTT. It specifies CAIRGPMNTEAFF.

The chain carries TRBV27 and TRBJ2-7, with TRBD1 identical over 7 bases. Trimming cost V 5 bases and J 0 bases; bases outside gene matches: 7. There are 15 residues in the CDR3. Germline assignment: CDR1 MNHEY and CDR2 SMNVEV (reference sequence). In DNA form, the CDR3 reads TGTGCCAGCAGTCGCGCGGACAGGTCCTCCTACGAGCAGTACTTC. Amino acid sequence: CASSRADRSSYEQYF.

The chain carries TRBV6-5 and TRBJ2-7, with TRBD1 identical over 7 bases. The junction had 7 bases not matched to a gene; V was cut back by 6 bases and J by 2 bases. The CDR3 loop spans 14 amino acids. Germline V gene data show CDR1 as MNHEY and CDR2 as SVGAGI. The CDR3 region is CASSWGTETYEQYF. Here the CDR3 DNA reads TGTGCCAGCAGCTGGGGGACAGAAACCTACGAGCAGTACTTC.

The CDR3 protein is CASSEGLIGGAQETQYF. As DNA, the CDR3 is TGTGCCAGCAGCGAAGGACTGATCGGGGGGGCCCAAGAGACCCAGTACTTC. V gene TRBV13 combines with J gene TRBJ2-5, with 8 bases identical to TRBD2. This CDR3 comprises 17 residues. Germline-derived CDR1 and CDR2 are PRHDT and FYEKMQ (reference sequence). Trimming removed 5 bases from V and 1 base from J; junction bases left unmatched: 12.

V usage is TRBV30 and J usage is TRBJ2-1; 10 bases map to TRBD2. This CDR3 is 14 amino acids long. V was clipped by 5 bases and J by 7 bases; unmatched bases: 8. Looked up from germline, CDR1 is GTSNPN and CDR2 is SVGIG (reference sequence). Here the CDR3 DNA reads TGTGCCTGGGCCCCACTAGCGGGACAGAATGAGCAGTTCTTC. It yields the protein CAWAPLAGQNEQFF.

The rearrangement joins TRBV3-1 (or the pseudogene TRBV3-2) to TRBJ1-5; TRBD1 agrees at 9 bases. Germline CDR1 reads LGHDT; CDR2 reads YNNKEL (reference sequence). The J segment lost 7 bases and the V segment lost 0 bases, leaving 10 bases of the junction unmatched. CDR3 length: 17 amino acids. The CDR3 region is CASSQDAGTGQYQPQHF. The CDR3 DNA follows: TGTGCCAGCAGCCAAGATGCCGGGACAGGGCAGTACCAGCCCCAGCATTTT.

This chain uses TRBV5-1 with TRBJ2-1; TRBD1 agrees at 8 bases. J gave up 7 bases and V 0 bases, and 12 bases lay outside the gene matches. There are 17 residues in the CDR3. Germline V gene data show CDR1 as SGHRS and CDR2 as YFSETQ. CDR3 loop: CASSLEKFQGARNEQFF. As DNA, the CDR3 is TGCGCCAGCAGCTTGGAGAAGTTCCAGGGGGCAAGGAATGAGCAGTTCTTC.

The CDR3 DNA follows: TGTGCCAGTAGTATCGGGGGAGCGGGAGGAGCAGATACGCAGTATTTT. This translates into CASSIGGAGGADTQYF. The gene calls are TRBV19 and TRBJ2-3; 9 bases align to TRBD2. CDR1 is LNHDA, CDR2 SQIVND, per germline (reference sequence). CDR3 size: 16 residues. The junction had 8 bases not matched to a gene; V was cut back by 3 bases and J by 4 bases.

The chain has TRBV2 and TRBJ2-3; D unresolved. The V end was cut by 5 bases, the J end by 2 bases, with 14 bases between. Germline V lookup: CDR1 SNHLY, CDR2 FYNNEI. The CDR3 totals 15 residues. Here the CDR3 DNA reads TGTGCCAGCAGTAAAACTGCCCGAGTCACAGATACGCAGTATTTT. This encodes CASSKTARVTDTQYF. Complete variable domain (other parts from reference TRBV2 and TRBJ2-3): EPEVTQTPSHQVTQMGQEVILRCVPISNHLYFYWYRQILGQKVEFLVSFYNNEISEKSEIFDDQFSVERPDGSNFTLKIRSTKLEDSAMYFCASSKTARVTDTQYFGPGTRLTVL.

The CDR3 DNA is TGTGCCAGCAGCTTTTTAGTCAATGAGCAGTTCTTC. This encodes CASSFLVNEQFF. The rearrangement joins TRBV11-2 to TRBJ2-1; D gene uncertain. V gave up 3 bases and J gave up 6 bases, with 6 bases separating them. This CDR3 has 12 residues. In germline, CDR1 is SGHAT, CDR2 FQNNGV. Full variable domain (rest looked up from reference TRBV11-2 and TRBJ2-1): EAGVAQSPRYKIIEKRQSVAFWCNPISGHATLYWYQQILGQGPKLLIQFQNNGVVDDSQLPKDRFSAERLKGVDSTLKIQPAKLEDSAVYLCASSFLVNEQFFGPGTRLTVL.

This rearrangement joins TRBV18 to TRBJ1-2, with D perhaps TRBD1 (5 bases). The CDR3 loop spans 14 amino acids. With 3 bases removed from V and 2 bases from J, the gap between germline ends came to 10 bases. The germline CDR1 and CDR2 sequences are KGHSH and LQKENI. The CDR3 region is CASSPTEVNYGYTF. The CDR3, as DNA: TGTGCCAGCTCACCGACAGAAGTCAACTATGGCTACACCTTC.

In DNA, the CDR3 is TGCAGCGTTGGAGGTGGAGCGGACCACAATGAGCAGTTCTTC. It codes for CSVGGGADHNEQFF. The V call is TRBV29-1, the J call TRBJ2-1; possible D gene TRBD2, 5 bases. Germline CDR1 and CDR2: SQVTM and ANQGSEA. Trimming removed 4 bases at V and 5 bases at J, with 15 bases between. The CDR3 runs 14 residues.

The chain uses TRBV19 and TRBJ1-5; D gene uncertain. The CDR3 contains 15 residues. Germline assignment: CDR1 LNHDA and CDR2 SQIVND (reference sequence). The V end was cut by 4 bases, the J end by 4 bases, with 14 bases between. The CDR3 DNA reads TGTGCCAGTAGTAATGTAGGGAGTCGGAATCAGCCCCAGCATTTT. Its translation is CASSNVGSRNQPQHF.

The chain combines TRBV29-1 with TRBJ1-1; 7 nucleotides match TRBD1. The junction had 9 bases not matched to a gene; V was cut back by 7 bases and J by 4 bases. The CDR3 has 13 amino acids. Germline CDR1 SQVTM, CDR2 ANQGSEA. CDR3 sequence: CSGEQGTGTEAFF. The CDR3 DNA reads TGCAGCGGGGAACAGGGGACCGGCACTGAAGCTTTCTTT. Full variable domain (missing parts from reference TRBV29-1 and TRBJ1-1): SAVISQKPSRDICQRGTSLTIQCQVDSQVTMMFWYRQQPGQSLTLIATANQGSEATYESGFVIDKFPISRPNLTFSTLTVSNMSPEDSSIYLCSGEQGTGTEAFFGQGTRLTVV.

The chain carries TRBV3-1 (or the pseudogene TRBV3-2) and TRBJ2-7; the D gene is possibly TRBD2 (6 bases). This CDR3 has 15 residues. Deletions cut 1 base from V and 0 bases from J, with 10 bases between. Germline V gene lookup returns CDR1 LGHDT and CDR2 YNNKEL (reference sequence). CDR3 bases: TGTGCCAGCAGCCAAGCCACCGGGAGCTCCTACGAGCAGTACTTC. Translating gives CASSQATGSSYEQYF.

The chain links TRBV27 to TRBJ1-5; TRBD1 matches 9 bases. The CDR3 extends over 14 amino acids. After removal of 3 bases from V and 4 bases from J, the junction contained 1 base not matched to a gene. Germline-derived CDR1 and CDR2 are MNHEY and SMNVEV (reference sequence). For the CDR3, the DNA is TGTGCCAGCAGTTTCGGGACAGGGAATCAGCCCCAGCATTTT. Residues: CASSFGTGNQPQHF.

This rearrangement joins TRBV9 to TRBJ2-5, with D unclear. The germline V gene encodes CDR1 SGDLS and CDR2 YYNGEE. The V end lost 1 base, the J end lost 2 bases, and 9 bases lay between the germline ends. The CDR3 has 14 amino acids. The CDR3 here is CASSVYPGQETQYF. DNA of the CDR3: TGTGCCAGCAGCGTATACCCCGGGCAAGAGACCCAGTACTTC. The full variable domain, with the rest looked up from reference TRBV9 and TRBJ2-5, is DSGVTQTPKHLITATGQRVTLRCSPRSGDLSVYWYQQSLDQGLQFLIQYYNGEERAKGNILERFSAQQFPDLHSELNLSSLELGDSALYFCASSVYPGQETQYFGPGTRLLVL.

The chain recombines TRBV28 with TRBJ2-3; 8 nucleotides match TRBD1. After removal of 8 bases from V and 5 bases from J, the junction contained 3 bases not matched to a gene. There are 12 residues in the CDR3. Germline values: CDR1 MDHEN, CDR2 SYDVKM. CDR3 nucleotide sequence: TGTGCCAGCTCAGGGGGCGAAGATACGCAGTATTTT. It encodes CASSGGEDTQYF.

This chain uses TRBV30 with TRBJ1-2; 8 nucleotides agree with TRBD1. The CDR3 has 13 residues. Germline CDR1 is GTSNPN and CDR2 is SVGIG (reference sequence). V shed 7 bases and J 4 bases; nucleotides not matched to a gene: 8. CDR3 sequence reads: CAFSWGTGYGYTF. DNA for the CDR3: TGTGCCTTCTCGTGGGGGACAGGCTATGGCTACACCTTC.

This clone was found once. The chain is built from TRBV30 and TRBJ1-6; TRBD1 matches at 8 bases. CDR1 is GTSNPN and CDR2 is SVGIG in the germline V gene (reference sequence). The CDR3 covers 17 residues. V lost 1 base, J lost 0 bases, and 5 bases stayed unmatched. CDR3 sequence (DNA): TGTGCCTGGAGTGGGGGACAGGCGAGCTCCTATAATTCACCCCTCCACTTT. Translated, it gives CAWSGGQASSYNSPLHF.

The chain links TRBV9 to TRBJ2-7; 11 positions match TRBD2. There are 14 residues in the CDR3. The junction had 1 base not matched to a gene; V was cut back by 3 bases and J by 2 bases. Germline V gene lookup returns CDR1 SGDLS and CDR2 YYNGEE. The DNA of the CDR3 is TGTGCCAGCAGCGGTAGCGGGGGGGCCTACGAGCAGTACTTC. Translating it yields CASSGSGGAYEQYF.

CDR3 residues: CASSLLGLANRYEQFF. The CDR3 DNA follows: TGTGCCAGCAGCTTATTGGGACTAGCGAATAGATATGAGCAGTTCTTC. The gene calls are TRBV7-9 and TRBJ2-1; 10 positions match TRBD2. This CDR3 has 16 amino acids. V lost 2 bases to trimming and J lost 8 bases; unmatched junction nucleotides: 9. Germline lookup yields CDR1 SEHNR and CDR2 FQNEAQ (reference sequence).

V is TRBV4-3 and J is TRBJ2-7; 11 bases align to TRBD1. V was pared by 4 bases and J by 3 bases, with 2 bases of the junction left unmatched. The CDR3 is 14 amino acids. Germline V gene data show CDR1 as LGHNA and CDR2 as YSLEER. This CDR3 is CASSPGTGGYEQYF. Written as DNA, the CDR3 is TGCGCCAGCAGCCCCGGGACAGGGGGCTACGAGCAGTACTTC.